This T cell receptor beta chain was found in a study of blood T cell repertoires in COVID-19. Study overall: PBMCs, B-cell-depleted T cells, or T cells were the source of the cDNA or gDNA that made up the material.

Trimming took 1 base from V and 6 from J, leaving 11 bases between them. Germline CDR1 and CDR2: LGHDT and YNNKEL (reference sequence). The CDR3 has 14 residues. Assay used: immunoSEQ multiplex PCR; TCRdb lists only in-frame clones, some missing. The sample yields approximately 250,000 clones, 86% seen once. In this sample, this clone turned up once. Sample: peripheral blood. The TCR originated in a man aged 25-40 years who had recovered from COVID-19. V usage is TRBV3-1 (or the pseudogene TRBV3-2) and J usage is TRBJ2-3, with D maybe TRBD2 (6 bases). The CDR3 region has the DNA TGTGCCAGCAGCCAAGTACTAGCTGGGGATACGCAGTATTTT. Its protein product is CASSQVLAGDTQYF.